A selection of T cell receptor beta chains follows, all from one sample in a study of breast tumors, draining lymph nodes, adjacent tissues. TCRdb independently ran MiXCR on the multiplex PCR reads; one entry per CDR3 protein. The sample shows 200,000 to 250,000 distinct CDR3 sequences, about 34% of them seen only once. Sequenced input: axillary lymph node tissue. These receptors were obtained from a female donor with breast cancer. Some clones in this sample may be carry-over from other donors' samples. The CDR3 runs from the conserved cysteine through the conserved F or W. D genes are given only for firm matches. A row's size may be missing; if present it is once, few, many or a size class.

V gene	J gene	D gene	clone size	CDR3 DNA	CDR3 protein
TRBV20-1	TRBJ2-1	TRBD2	many	TGCAGTGCCAAGACTAGCGGACTTTACAATGAGCAGTTCTTC	CSAKTSGLYNEQFF
TRBV20-1	TRBJ2-3	TRBD1	many	TGCAGTGCTAAGACAGGGGGATCAGATACGCAGTATTTT	CSAKTGGSDTQYF
TRBV12-3/TRBV12-4	TRBJ1-5	TRBD1	.	TGTGCCAGCAGTTTCACAGGGGTAAGGGGCAATGAGCAGCCCCAGCATTTT	CASSFTGVRGNEQPQHF
TRBV20-1	TRBJ2-3	.	many	TGCAGTGCTAGAGTTAGAGATACGCAGTATTTT	CSARVRDTQYF
TRBV14	TRBJ2-1	.	.	TGTGCCAGCAGACCCCGTCTGAGCTCCTACAATGAGCAGTTCTTC	CASRPRLSSYNEQFF
TRBV19	TRBJ1-5	TRBD1	.	TGTGCCAGTAGGACAGGGGAGGGTCAGCCCCAGCATTTT	CASRTGEGQPQHF
TRBV5-6	TRBJ1-2	.	many	TGTGCCAGCAGCTTACCCGGCAGCGACCTTAACTATGGCTACACCTTC	CASSLPGSDLNYGYTF
TRBV19	TRBJ1-2	.	many	TGTGCCAGTAGTATAGTGATGGGGGGCCGGTATGGCTACACCTTC	CASSIVMGGRYGYTF
TRBV29-1	TRBJ1-2	.	.	TGCAGCGTTGTTGCGGACTGTGGCTACACCTTC	CSVVADCGYTF
TRBV4-2	TRBJ1-3	TRBD1	many	TGTGCCAGCAGCCAATCCGCAGGGGGCCTGGGAAACACCATATATTTT	CASSQSAGGLGNTIYF
TRBV28	TRBJ1-2	.	.	TGTGCCAGCAGTTTAGGCAGGTCTCCCTACACCTTC	CASSLGRSPYTF
TRBV11-1	TRBJ2-7	.	many	TGTGCCAGCAGCTTGGGACACTCCTACGAGCAGTACTTC	CASSLGHSYEQYF
TRBV7-2	TRBJ2-7	TRBD2	.	TGTGCCAGCAGCCGCTCCCTAGCGGGAGTGTTCGAGCAGTACTTC	CASSRSLAGVFEQYF
TRBV5-8	TRBJ2-1	.	many	TGTGCCAGCAGCTCCTTTGCACACTTACTAGACCCCTACAATGAGCAGTTCTTC	CASSSFAHLLDPYNEQFF
TRBV5-6	TRBJ1-5	.	.	TGTGCCAGCAGCTTGGCCGGGGCCCGGAATCAGCATTTT	CASSLAGARNQHF
TRBV14	TRBJ2-5	TRBD1	.	TGTGCCAGCAACCGGGACAGGGGGGGAGAGACCCAGTACTTC	CASNRDRGGETQYF
TRBV5-1	TRBJ2-3	.	.	TGTGCCAGCAGCCGGGGAAAGGGAGATACGCAGTATTTT	CASSRGKGDTQYF
TRBV12-3/TRBV12-4	TRBJ2-7	TRBD1	many	TGTGCCAGCAAACGGACAGGGGGCTCCTACGAGCAGTACTTC	CASKRTGGSYEQYF
TRBV5-1	TRBJ2-7	TRBD1	many	TGCGCCAGCAGCTCACGGGACAGGGCTTACGAGCAGTACTTC	CASSSRDRAYEQYF
TRBV15	TRBJ2-5	TRBD1	many	TGTGCCACCAGCGCCAGAAGGGACAGGGGGGAGACCCAGTACTTC	CATSARRDRGETQYF
TRBV7-2	TRBJ2-3	TRBD2	.	TGTGCCAGCGTCCATACCGGGACTAGCGGGAGGCTGACCACAGATACGCAGTATTTT	CASVHTGTSGRLTTDTQYF
TRBV28	TRBJ1-3	.	few	TGTGCCACCGACTCCCGACTTTTCTCTGGAAACACCATATATTTT	CATDSRLFSGNTIYF
TRBV6-2/TRBV6-3	TRBJ2-5	TRBD2	many	TGTGCCAGCAGTTTGCCGGGACTAGCGGGAGTTGAGACCCAGTACTTC	CASSLPGLAGVETQYF
TRBV20-1	TRBJ1-5	TRBD1	many	TGCAGTGCTGACAGGGGAGGGAGCAATCAGCCCCAGCATTTT	CSADRGGSNQPQHF
TRBV6-1	TRBJ2-1	TRBD2	many	TGTGCCAGCAGTTCCCGAGGGGGACTAGCGGGAGTCGCCGAGCAGTTCTTC	CASSSRGGLAGVAEQFF
TRBV5-5	TRBJ2-3	.	many	TGTGCCAGCAGCTTGGCACCTTTGAGCACAGATACGCAGTATTTT	CASSLAPLSTDTQYF
TRBV4-3	TRBJ1-3	TRBD1	many	TGCGCCAGCAGCCCGGGGGTCGGGACAGGGTCTGGAAACACCATATATTTT	CASSPGVGTGSGNTIYF
TRBV29-1	TRBJ2-7	TRBD1	many	TGCAGCATAAGAACGGGACAGACCTACGAGCAGTACTTC	CSIRTGQTYEQYF
TRBV3-1	TRBJ1-2	TRBD1	many	TGTGCCAGCAGCCGGACGGACAGGGGCGGCTATGGCTACACCTTC	CASSRTDRGGYGYTF
TRBV4-3	TRBJ2-3	TRBD2	once	TGCGCCAGCAGCCGAGGGACTAGCGGGAGGGAGGGGGATACGCAGTATTTT	CASSRGTSGREGDTQYF
TRBV6-1	TRBJ1-2	.	many	TGTGCCAGCAGTCAGGCTTACTATGGCTACACCTTC	CASSQAYYGYTF
TRBV20-1	TRBJ2-2	.	.	TGCAGTGCTCGGGACGGGAGTACCAAACCCGGGGAGCTGTTTTTT	CSARDGSTKPGELFF
TRBV18	TRBJ2-4	.	.	TGTGCCAGCTCACAAAAAGGGGGGGATGCCAAAAACATTCAGTACTTC	CASSQKGGDAKNIQYF
TRBV6-1	TRBJ2-3	TRBD1	once	TGTGCCAGCAGTCAACAGACAGGGTTCCCAGATACGCAGTATTTT	CASSQQTGFPDTQYF
TRBV5-4	TRBJ1-5	.	.	TGTGCCAGCAGTTTGATGACTAGCGGGGAAAATGAGCCCCAGCATTTT	CASSLMTSGENEPQHF
TRBV19	TRBJ1-2	.	many	TGTGCCAGTAGTATAGGCACCCGAAACTATGGCTACACCTTC	CASSIGTRNYGYTF
TRBV5-1	TRBJ2-5	.	many	TGCGCCAGCAGCTTGAGGGTTGAGACCCAGTACTTC	CASSLRVETQYF
TRBV11-1	TRBJ2-1	TRBD2	.	TGTGCCAGCAGCTTGGGAAAGACTAGCGGGATCCATAGCTCCTACAATGAGCAGTTCTTC	CASSLGKTSGIHSSYNEQFF
TRBV14	TRBJ2-1	.	many	TGTGCCAGCAGCCGCTTGGATCTCTACTACAATGAGCAGTTCTTC	CASSRLDLYYNEQFF
TRBV29-1	TRBJ2-2	.	many	TGCAGCGTTGCGAGATCCGGGGAGCTGTTTTTT	CSVARSGELFF
TRBV4-2	TRBJ1-5	.	.	TGTGCCAGCAGCCACGGGATTGGCAATCAGCCCCGGCATTTT	CASSHGIGNQPRHF
TRBV6-5	TRBJ1-2	.	.	TGTGCCAGCAGTCACTCAGGGCAGGGGAAAAGGGGGGGCTACACCTTC	CASSHSGQGKRGGYTF
TRBV2	TRBJ2-7	TRBD1	many	TGTGCCAGCAGTGGAAGGGGACAGGACTCCTACGTGCAGTACTTC	CASSGRGQDSYVQYF
TRBV7-2	TRBJ2-3	.	once	TGTGCCAGCAGCTTAGAGAGGGATACGCAGTATTTT	CASSLERDTQYF
TRBV29-1	TRBJ2-2	TRBD2	many	TGCAGCGTCAGAGGTTCCAGCGGGACCACCGGGGAGCTGTTTTTT	CSVRGSSGTTGELFF
TRBV20-1	TRBJ1-6	TRBD1	.	TGCAGTGCCCGACGACAGGGGCGGAATTCACCCCTCCACTTT	CSARRQGRNSPLHF
TRBV5-1	TRBJ1-5	.	.	TGCGCCAGCAGCTTGGTTCCGGTGGGCACAGATACGCAGCATTTT	CASSLVPVGTDTQHF
TRBV9	TRBJ2-5	.	many	TGTGCCAGCAGCGTAAGTGGGGCAAAAGAGACCCAGTCCTTC	CASSVSGAKETQSF
TRBV20-1	TRBJ2-7	TRBD1	many	TGCAGTGCTAATGACAGGGACAGGTACGAGCAGTACTTC	CSANDRDRYEQYF
TRBV5-1	TRBJ2-5	TRBD2	.	TGCGCCAGCAGCTTGGGGGGTCTAGCGGGAGAGGGAGAGACCCAGTACTTC	CASSLGGLAGEGETQYF
TRBV24-1	TRBJ1-2	TRBD1	.	TGTGCCACCAGTACCCCCGGGACAGGGACCGGCTACACCTTC	CATSTPGTGTGYTF
TRBV24-1	TRBJ1-2	TRBD1	.	TGTGCCAACAGTGTTAACAGGGGACCTGAAGGGGTTATGTATGGCTACACCTTC	CANSVNRGPEGVMYGYTF
TRBV7-9	TRBJ2-3	TRBD2	.	TGTGCCAGCAGCCCCGGGACTAGCGGGAGTAGTACGCAGTATTTT	CASSPGTSGSSTQYF